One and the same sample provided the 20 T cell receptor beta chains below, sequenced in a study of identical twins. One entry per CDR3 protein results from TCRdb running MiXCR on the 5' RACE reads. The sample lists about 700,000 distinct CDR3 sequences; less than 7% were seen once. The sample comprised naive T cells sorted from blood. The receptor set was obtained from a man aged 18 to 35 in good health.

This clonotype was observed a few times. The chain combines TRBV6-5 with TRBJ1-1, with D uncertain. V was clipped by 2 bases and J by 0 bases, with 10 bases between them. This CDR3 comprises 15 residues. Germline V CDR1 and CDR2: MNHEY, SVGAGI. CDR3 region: CASSYGPGMNTEAFF. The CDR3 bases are TGTGCCAGCAGTTACGGTCCGGGAATGAACACTGAAGCTTTCTTT.

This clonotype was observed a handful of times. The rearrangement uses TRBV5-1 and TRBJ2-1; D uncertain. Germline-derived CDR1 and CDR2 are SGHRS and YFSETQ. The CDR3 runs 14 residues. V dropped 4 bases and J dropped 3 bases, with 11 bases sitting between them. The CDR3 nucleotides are TGCGCCAGCAGCCTATCATGGGGCTACAATGAGCAGTTCTTC. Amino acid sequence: CASSLSWGYNEQFF.

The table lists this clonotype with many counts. The CDR3 DNA follows: TGCGCCAGCAGTCCGGACAGGGTGGGGGAGCAGTACTTC. Translating gives CASSPDRVGEQYF. The chain uses TRBV5-1 and TRBJ2-7; 8 bases line up with TRBD1. This CDR3 is 13 amino acids long. Looked up from germline, CDR1 is SGHRS and CDR2 is YFSETQ. The J segment lost 7 bases and the V segment lost 5 bases, leaving 8 bases of the junction unmatched.

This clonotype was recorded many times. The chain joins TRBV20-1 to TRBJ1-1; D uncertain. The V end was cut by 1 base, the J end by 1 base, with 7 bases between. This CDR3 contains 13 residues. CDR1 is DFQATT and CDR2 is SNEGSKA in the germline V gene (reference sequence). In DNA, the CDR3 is TGCAGTGCTAGAGGAGGTAGGAACACTGAAGCTTTCTTT. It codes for CSARGGRNTEAFF.

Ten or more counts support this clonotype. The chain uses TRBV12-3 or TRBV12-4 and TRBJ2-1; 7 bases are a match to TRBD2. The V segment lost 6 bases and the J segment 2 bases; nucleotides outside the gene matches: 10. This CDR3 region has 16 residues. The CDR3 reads CASSSKWEGPYNEQFF. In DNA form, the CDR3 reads TGTGCCAGCAGCTCTAAATGGGAGGGCCCCTACAATGAGCAGTTCTTC.

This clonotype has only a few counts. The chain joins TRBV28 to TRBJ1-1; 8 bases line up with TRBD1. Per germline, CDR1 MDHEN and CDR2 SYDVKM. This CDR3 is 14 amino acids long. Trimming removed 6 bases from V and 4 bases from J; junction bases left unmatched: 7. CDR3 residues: CASRRTGKGTEAFF. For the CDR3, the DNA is TGTGCCAGCAGACGGACAGGGAAAGGCACTGAAGCTTTCTTT.

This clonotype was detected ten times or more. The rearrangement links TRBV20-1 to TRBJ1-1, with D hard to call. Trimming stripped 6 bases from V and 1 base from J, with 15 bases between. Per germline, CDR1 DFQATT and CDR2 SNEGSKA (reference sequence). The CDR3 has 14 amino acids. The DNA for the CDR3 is TGCAGTGCCAAAAAGGGAGGAGGGAACACTGAAGCTTTCTTT. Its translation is CSAKKGGGNTEAFF.

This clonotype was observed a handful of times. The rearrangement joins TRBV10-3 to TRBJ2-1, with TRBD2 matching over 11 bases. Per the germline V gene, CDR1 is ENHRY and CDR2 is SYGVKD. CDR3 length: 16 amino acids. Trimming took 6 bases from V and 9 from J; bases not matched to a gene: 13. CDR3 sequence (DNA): TGTGCCATCAGAGGGGATGGACTAGCGGGTCAAAGTGAGCAGTTCTTC. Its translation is CAIRGDGLAGQSEQFF.

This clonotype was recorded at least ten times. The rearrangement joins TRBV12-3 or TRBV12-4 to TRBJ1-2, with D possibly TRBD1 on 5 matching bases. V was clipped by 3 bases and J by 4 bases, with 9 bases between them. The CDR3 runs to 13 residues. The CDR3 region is CASSFGQPYGYTF. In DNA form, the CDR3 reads TGTGCCAGCAGTTTTGGACAACCCTATGGCTACACCTTC.

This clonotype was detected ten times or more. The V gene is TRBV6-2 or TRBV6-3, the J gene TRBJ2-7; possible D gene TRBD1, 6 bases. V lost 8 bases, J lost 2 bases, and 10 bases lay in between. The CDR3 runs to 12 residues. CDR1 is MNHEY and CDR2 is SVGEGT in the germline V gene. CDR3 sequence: CASEGQPYEQYF. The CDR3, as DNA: TGTGCCAGCGAGGGACAACCCTACGAGCAGTACTTC.

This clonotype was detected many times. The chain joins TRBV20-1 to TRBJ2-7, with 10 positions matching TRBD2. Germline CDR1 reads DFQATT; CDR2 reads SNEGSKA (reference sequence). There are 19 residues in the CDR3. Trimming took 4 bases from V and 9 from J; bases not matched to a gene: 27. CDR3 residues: CSAKALRVWLAGVKVGQYV. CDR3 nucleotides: TGCAGTGCTAAGGCCCTCCGCGTTTGGCTAGCGGGAGTCAAGGTGGGGCAGTACGTC.

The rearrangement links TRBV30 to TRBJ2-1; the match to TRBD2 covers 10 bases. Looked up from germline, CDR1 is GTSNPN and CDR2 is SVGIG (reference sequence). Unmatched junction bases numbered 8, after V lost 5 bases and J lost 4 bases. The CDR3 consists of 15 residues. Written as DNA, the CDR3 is TGTGCCTGGGGAAGCGGGAGGGCCAAGTACAATGAGCAGTTCTTC. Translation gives CAWGSGRAKYNEQFF.

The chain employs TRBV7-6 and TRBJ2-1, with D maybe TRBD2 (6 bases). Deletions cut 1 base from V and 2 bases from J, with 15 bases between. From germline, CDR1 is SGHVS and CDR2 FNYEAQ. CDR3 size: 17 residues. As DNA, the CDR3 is TGTGCCAGCAGCTTAGTGTCGACTAGTTCCACCTACAATGAGCAGTTCTTC. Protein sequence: CASSLVSTSSTYNEQFF.

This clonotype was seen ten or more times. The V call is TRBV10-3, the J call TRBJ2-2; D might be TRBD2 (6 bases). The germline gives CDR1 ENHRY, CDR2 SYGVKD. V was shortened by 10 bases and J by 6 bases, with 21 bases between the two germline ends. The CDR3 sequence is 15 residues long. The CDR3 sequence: CATSGRNVDAGELFF. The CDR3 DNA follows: TGTGCCACCTCGGGGAGGAATGTGGACGCCGGGGAGCTGTTTTTT.

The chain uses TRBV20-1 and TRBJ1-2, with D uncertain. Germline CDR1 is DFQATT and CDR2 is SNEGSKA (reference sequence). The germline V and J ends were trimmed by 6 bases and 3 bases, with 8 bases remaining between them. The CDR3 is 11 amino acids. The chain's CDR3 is CSAGSYYGYTF. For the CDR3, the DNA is TGCAGTGCAGGCAGCTACTATGGCTACACCTTC.

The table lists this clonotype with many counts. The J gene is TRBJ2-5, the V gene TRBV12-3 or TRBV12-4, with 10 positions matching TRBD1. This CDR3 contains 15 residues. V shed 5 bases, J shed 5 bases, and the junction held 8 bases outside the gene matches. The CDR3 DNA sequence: TGTGCCAGCAGTCCCGACAGGGGGCGGGGTGAGACCCAGTACTTC. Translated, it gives CASSPDRGRGETQYF.

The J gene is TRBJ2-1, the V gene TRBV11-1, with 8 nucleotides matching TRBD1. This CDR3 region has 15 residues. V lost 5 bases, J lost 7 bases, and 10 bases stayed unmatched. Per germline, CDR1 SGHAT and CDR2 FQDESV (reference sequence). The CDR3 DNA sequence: TGTGCCAGCAGCCACTCGACAGGGGCAGAAAATGAGCAGTTCTTC. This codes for CASSHSTGAENEQFF.

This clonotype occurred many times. CDR3 protein: CSARDRNSGDYEQYF. DNA of the CDR3: TGCAGTGCTAGAGATCGTAATAGCGGAGACTACGAGCAGTACTTC. The chain joins TRBV20-1 to TRBJ2-7; TRBD2 is a possible D gene (6 bases). The CDR3 consists of 15 residues. Trimming cost V 0 bases and J 3 bases, with 15 bases left between them. CDR1 and CDR2 from the germline V gene are DFQATT and SNEGSKA (reference sequence).

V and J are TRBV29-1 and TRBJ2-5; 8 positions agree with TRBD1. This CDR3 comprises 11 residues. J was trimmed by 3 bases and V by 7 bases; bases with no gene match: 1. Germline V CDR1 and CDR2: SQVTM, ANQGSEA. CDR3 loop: CSADREETQYF. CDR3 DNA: TGCAGCGCGGACAGGGAAGAGACCCAGTACTTC.

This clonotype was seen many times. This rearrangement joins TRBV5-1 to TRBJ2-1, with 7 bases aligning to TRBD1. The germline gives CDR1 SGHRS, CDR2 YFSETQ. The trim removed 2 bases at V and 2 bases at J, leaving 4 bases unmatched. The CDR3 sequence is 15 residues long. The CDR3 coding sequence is TGCGCCAGCAGCTTACGACAGGGCCCCTACAATGAGCAGTTCTTC. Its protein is CASSLRQGPYNEQFF.